This T cell receptor beta chain was observed in a study of T cells after yellow fever vaccination. Whole-study results and caveats: The booster response re-showed most primary clones: approximately 95% CD4, 88% CD8. The secondary response was weaker, and its peak arrived faster, on day 5 versus 15.

Trimming cost V 4 bases and J 6 bases, with 14 bases left between them. This CDR3 spans 14 amino acids. Per the germline V gene, CDR1 is MGHRA and CDR2 is YSYEKL. A 5'RACE template-switching step, the method used to make TCR cDNA, added a universal primer site and UMIs. TCRdb reanalysed the 5' RACE reads using MiXCR and keeps one entry per CDR3 protein. The sample lists about 160,000 distinct CDR3 sequences, 7% to 10% occurring once. This clonotype was seen more than once but under ten times. Antigen unknown. The chain carries TRBV4-1 and TRBJ2-3; D possibly corresponds to TRBD2 (6 bases). The sample was CD8+ T cells sorted from PBMCs, taken 45 days after the yellow fever booster vaccination. This clonotype originated in a man aged 18 to 29 who received the YFV17D yellow fever vaccine. CDR3 DNA: TGCGCCAGCAGCCCCTCTGGGGGGTGGGATACGCAGTATTTT. Protein product: CASSPSGGWDTQYF.